The 5 T cell receptor beta chains below come from one sample, sequenced in a study of blood T cell repertoires in COVID-19. TCRdb keeps only in-frame clones here, not all; method: immunoSEQ multiplex PCR. The data contain a few hundred thousand clones, 84% of them singletons. Sequencing used peripheral blood. Source of these receptors: a man aged 40-50 years who had recovered from COVID-19.

The genes are TRBV5-1 and TRBJ2-7; D gene uncertain. The V end was cut by 6 bases, the J end by 2 bases, with 15 bases between. There are 14 residues in the CDR3. Germline CDR1 SGHRS, CDR2 YFSETQ. CDR3 region: CASKETRQTYEQYF. CDR3 coding DNA: TGCGCCAGCAAGGAGACGCGGCAAACCTACGAGCAGTACTTC.

The chain joins TRBV10-3 to TRBJ2-1, with 10 bases lining up with TRBD2. The germline gives CDR1 ENHRY, CDR2 SYGVKD. The CDR3 loop spans 15 amino acids. With V trimmed by 3 bases and J by 5 bases, 4 bases remained unmatched. CDR3 nucleotides: TGTGCCATCAGTGATTTCCTAGCGGGAGACAATGAGCAGTTCTTC. It translates to CAISDFLAGDNEQFF.

This sequence joins TRBV7-8 and TRBJ2-5; possibly TRBD1 for D (5 bases). The germline V gene encodes CDR1 SGHVS and CDR2 FQNEAQ. Trimming removed 2 bases at V and 7 bases at J, with 11 bases between. This CDR3 comprises 13 residues. CDR3 in amino acids: CASSLYARGTQYF. The CDR3 DNA is TGTGCCAGCAGCTTATATGCTAGGGGGACCCAGTACTTC.

This clone appeared once. V is TRBV6-2 or TRBV6-3 and J is TRBJ1-2; 7 nucleotides agree with TRBD1. V trimming: 6 bases; J trimming: 0 bases; junction bases outside the gene matches: 16. Germline CDR1 is MNHEY and CDR2 is SVGEGT. The CDR3 length is 18 residues. CDR3 DNA: TGTGCCAGCAGCAGACCCCATCGGGACAGAACAACTAACTATGGCTACACCTTC. Amino acids: CASSRPHRDRTTNYGYTF.

Here the CDR3 reads CASNSRAPTYEQYF. The CDR3 bases are TGTGCCAGCAATTCCAGGGCGCCTACCTACGAGCAGTACTTC. The genes are TRBV6-5 and TRBJ2-7; TRBD1 might be the D (5 bases). Per the germline V gene, CDR1 is MNHEY and CDR2 is SVGAGI. The CDR3 sequence is 14 residues long. Trimming pared 7 bases from V and 2 bases from J, leaving 15 bases between.